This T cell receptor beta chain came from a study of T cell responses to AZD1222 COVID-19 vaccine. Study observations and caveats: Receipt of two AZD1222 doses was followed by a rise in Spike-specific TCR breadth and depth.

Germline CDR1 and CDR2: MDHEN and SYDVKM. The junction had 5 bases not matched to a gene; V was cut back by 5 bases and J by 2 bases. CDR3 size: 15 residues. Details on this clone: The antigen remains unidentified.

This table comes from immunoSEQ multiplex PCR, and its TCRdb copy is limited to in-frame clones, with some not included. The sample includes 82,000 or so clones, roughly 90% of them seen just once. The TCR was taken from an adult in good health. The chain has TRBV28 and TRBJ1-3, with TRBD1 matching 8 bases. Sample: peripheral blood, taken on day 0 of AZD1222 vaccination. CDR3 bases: TGTGCCAGCAGTCGAAGCAGGGGGCCTGGAAACACCATATATTTT. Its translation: CASSRSRGPGNTIYF.